The rows below give T cell receptor beta chains drawn from one sample of a study of T cells in narcolepsy. Assay used: immunoSEQ multiplex PCR; TCRdb lists only in-frame clones, some missing. Here the sample spans about 33,000 clones, roughly 90% being singletons. The sequenced material came from CD45RA- memory CD4+ T cells from PBMCs. The receptors were gathered from a human donor with narcolepsy. CDR3s include the opening cysteine and the closing phenylalanine or tryptophan. The D gene is left open where the match is weak.

d_call j_call cdr3_length v_call cdr3_nt cdr3_aa
- TRBJ2-5 15 TRBV28 TGTGCCAGCAGTCGCCGGGACCGCCAACAAGAGACCCAGTACTTC CASSRRDRQQETQYF
TRBD2 TRBJ2-5 16 TRBV7-2 TGTGCCAGCAGCTTAGTGGCGGGGGGTAGGGGGGAGACCCAGTACTTC CASSLVAGGRGETQYF
TRBD2 TRBJ2-5 13 TRBV6-5 TGTGCCAGCAGGAGGACTAGTTGGGAGACCCAGTACTTC CASRRTSWETQYF
- TRBJ1-2 13 TRBV11-2 TGTGCCAGCAGCCGCGGTGGGACCTATGGCTACACCTTC CASSRGGTYGYTF
- TRBJ1-5 15 TRBV6-5 TGTGCCAGCAGTTACTCCGGGGATAGCAATCAGCCCCAGCATTTT CASSYSGDSNQPQHF
TRBD1 TRBJ1-2 13 TRBV11-2 TGTGCCAGCAGACGGACAGGGGACTATGGCTACACCTTC CASRRTGDYGYTF
- TRBJ2-6 17 TRBV27 TGTGCCAGCAGTTTAATCGTCAGGGACTCTGGGGCCAACGTCCTGACTTTC CASSLIVRDSGANVLTF
- TRBJ1-1 13 TRBV5-6 TGTGCCAGCAGCTCCCAATTGAACACTGAAGCTTTCTTT CASSSQLNTEAFF
TRBD2 TRBJ2-7 15 TRBV9 TGTGCCAGCAGCCCGCGGACTAGCGGGCCCTACGAGCAGTACTTC CASSPRTSGPYEQYF
- TRBJ1-1 12 TRBV7-9 TGTGCCAGCAGCTTAGGGGCCACTGAAGCTTTCTTT CASSLGATEAFF
TRBD1 TRBJ1-1 14 TRBV10-3 TGTGCCATCAGTCGCTTGACAGGGGAAGTTGAAGCTTTCTTT CAISRLTGEVEAFF
TRBD2 TRBJ2-1 17 TRBV18 TGTGCCAGCTCACCACAAAGACTAGCGGGGGGGCGTAGTGAGCAGTTCTTC CASSPQRLAGGRSEQFF